Shown below are 27 T cell receptor beta chains from a single sample sequenced in a study of cytomegalovirus exposure and HLA in healthy donors. 13 Jbeta primers and 60 Vbeta primers were used for the PCR. Clones were read by immunoSEQ multiplex PCR, and TCRdb kept only the in-frame ones, dropping some. The table records 95,000 to 150,000 clones, approximately 80% of them present only once. The specimen sequenced was PBMCs. The receptors stem from a woman aged 18 to 35 in good health and CMV-seronegative.

The rearrangement joins TRBV5-1 to TRBJ2-3, with TRBD2 matching 14 bases. Per germline, CDR1 SGHRS and CDR2 YFSETQ. The CDR3 is 18 amino acids. The ends lost 0 bases at V and 3 bases at J; junction bases unmatched: 6. CDR3 sequence reads: CASSLESTSGGGTDTQYF. DNA for the CDR3: TGCGCCAGCAGCTTGGAATCGACTAGCGGGGGGGGGACAGATACGCAGTATTTT.

The chain recombines TRBV2 with TRBJ2-2; D call uncertain. In germline, CDR1 is SNHLY, CDR2 FYNNEI. This CDR3 contains 15 residues. Trimming removed 8 bases at V and 1 base at J, with 14 bases between. The CDR3 is CASGRSTRNTGELFF. Here the CDR3 DNA reads TGTGCCAGCGGCCGGTCGACTCGGAACACCGGGGAGCTGTTTTTT.

This chain connects TRBV29-1 to TRBJ1-1; 9 nucleotides match TRBD1. CDR3 length: 14 residues. The ends lost 6 bases at V and 5 bases at J; junction bases unmatched: 10. Germline-derived CDR1 and CDR2 are SQVTM and ANQGSEA. In nucleotides, the CDR3 is TGCAGCGTGGCGGACAGGGGAGGGGAGACTGAAGCTTTCTTT. Residues: CSVADRGGETEAFF.

Comments on this clone: One junction end does not reproduce the germline sequence, and a read error may be involved. CDR3 bases: TGTGCTAGCAGCCCCGCGGGCACAGATACGCAGTATTTT. Translated: CASSPAGTDTQYF. The rearrangement uses TRBV7-7 and TRBJ2-3; D is ambiguous. The V gene's germline CDR1 is SSHAT and CDR2 FNYEAQ (reference sequence). The CDR3 runs 13 residues.

V is TRBV2 and J is TRBJ2-1; 7 bases line up with TRBD2. The CDR3 consists of 14 residues. Germline lookup yields CDR1 SNHLY and CDR2 FYNNEI. The ends lost 10 bases at V and 4 bases at J; junction bases unmatched: 10. This CDR3 reads CATALAGTYNEQFF. CDR3 bases: TGTGCCACAGCCTTAGCGGGCACTTACAATGAGCAGTTCTTC.

The chain links TRBV4-3 to TRBJ2-3; a possible D gene is TRBD1 (6 bases). This CDR3 is built from 15 residues. V was clipped by 0 bases and J by 3 bases, with 10 bases between them. CDR1 is LGHNA, CDR2 YSLEER, per germline. DNA for the CDR3: TGCGCCAGCAGCCAAGATGACAGGAATACAGATACGCAGTATTTT. It is translated as CASSQDDRNTDTQYF.

The V call is TRBV7-2, the J call TRBJ1-3; D ambiguous. Germline V CDR1 and CDR2: SGHTA, FQGNSA. Trimming removed 5 bases at V and 0 bases at J, with 11 bases between. The CDR3 runs 15 residues. The CDR3 reads CASSAVTVSGNTIYF. DNA for the CDR3: TGTGCCAGCAGCGCCGTTACAGTCTCTGGAAACACCATATATTTT.

The chain is built from TRBV5-6 and TRBJ2-1; 12 nucleotides match TRBD1. The CDR3 length is 18 residues. The germline V gene encodes CDR1 SGHDT and CDR2 YYEEEE. V was pared by 3 bases and J by 3 bases, with 10 bases of the junction left unmatched. Here the CDR3 DNA reads TGTGCCAGCAGCTGGGGGGGACAGGGGGCACCTATCTACAATGAGCAGTTCTTC. Amino acid sequence: CASSWGGQGAPIYNEQFF.

This clone has only a few counts. The chain links TRBV6-5 to TRBJ1-1, with no clear D. The ends were cut back, 2 bases at V and 1 base at J, with 5 bases in the middle. CDR1 and CDR2 (germline): MNHEY, SVGAGI. The CDR3 spans 13 residues. CDR3 bases: TGTGCCAGCAGTTACGGGCAGAACACTGAAGCTTTCTTT. Its translation is CASSYGQNTEAFF.

The V gene is TRBV6-5, the J gene TRBJ2-7, with D possibly TRBD1 on 5 matching bases. The CDR3 is 14 residues long. The V and J ends lost 5 bases and 0 bases respectively, with 11 bases between them. From germline, CDR1 is MNHEY and CDR2 SVGAGI. CDR3 sequence (DNA): TGTGCCAGCAGTGCCAGGGCGAGCTCCTACGAGCAGTACTTC. Its protein is CASSARASSYEQYF.

This clone came up a few times. This sequence joins TRBV5-1 and TRBJ2-7; D uncertain. The CDR3 has 13 amino acids. CDR1 and CDR2 from the germline V gene are SGHRS and YFSETQ. V dropped 0 bases and J dropped 2 bases, with 6 bases sitting between them. CDR3 loop: CASSLAPAYEQYF. DNA for the CDR3: TGCGCCAGCAGCTTGGCCCCGGCCTACGAGCAGTACTTC.

The chain carries TRBV5-6 and TRBJ2-1, with D possibly being TRBD2 (6 bases). CDR1 is SGHDT, CDR2 YYEEEE, per germline. The CDR3 is 14 amino acids. The V and J ends lost 2 bases and 4 bases respectively, with 10 bases between them. This CDR3 reads CASSFWTTYNEQFF. The CDR3 DNA sequence: TGTGCCAGCAGCTTCTGGACTACTTACAATGAGCAGTTCTTC. Variable domain in full (rest from reference TRBV5-6 and TRBJ2-1): DAGVTQSPTHLIKTRGQQVTLRCSPKSGHDTVSWYQQALGQGPQFIFQYYEEEERQRGNFPDRFSGHQFPNYSSELNVNALLLGDSALYLCASSFWTTYNEQFFGPGTRLTVL.

This rearrangement joins TRBV2 to TRBJ2-5, with unresolved D. V lost 2 bases and J lost 0, with 7 bases in between. Germline V gene sequence: CDR1 SNHLY, CDR2 FYNNEI. The CDR3 is 14 residues long. CDR3 in amino acids: CASSEHRYQETQYF. The DNA for the CDR3 is TGTGCCAGCAGTGAACACAGATACCAAGAGACCCAGTACTTC.

This chain joins TRBV2 and TRBJ2-1; 7 bases agree with TRBD2. Germline CDR1 reads SNHLY; CDR2 reads FYNNEI. The junction had 6 bases not matched to a gene; V was cut back by 3 bases and J by 4 bases. The CDR3 length is 15 residues. In DNA, the CDR3 is TGTGCCAGCAGTGAGCGGGACTACCCTTACAATGAGCAGTTCTTC. Translation gives CASSERDYPYNEQFF.

The chain employs TRBV4-3 and TRBJ1-4, with D maybe TRBD1 (6 bases). The CDR3 consists of 15 residues. Trimming took off 4 bases at V and 8 bases at J, with 17 bases between the two ends. Looked up from germline, CDR1 is LGHNA and CDR2 is YSLEER. This chain's CDR3 is CASSRLTGTGEKLFF. The CDR3 nucleotides read TGCGCCAGCAGCCGCCTTACAGGGACGGGGGAAAAACTGTTTTTT.

This chain joins TRBV11-2 and TRBJ1-1; weak D call: TRBD1 (5 bases). V dropped 1 base and J dropped 4 bases, with 10 bases sitting between them. Germline V lookup: CDR1 SGHAT, CDR2 FQNNGV. There are 14 residues in the CDR3. CDR3 nucleotide sequence: TGTGCCAGCAGCTTAGGTCAGGGAGGCACTGAAGCTTTCTTT. Amino acid sequence: CASSLGQGGTEAFF.

The V gene is TRBV29-1, the J gene TRBJ2-7; D is unclear. The germline gives CDR1 SQVTM, CDR2 ANQGSEA. The CDR3 runs 10 residues. Trimming cost V 4 bases and J 5 bases, with 6 bases left between them. CDR3 coding DNA: TGCAGCGTTGGCGCCCACGAGCAGTACTTC. It specifies CSVGAHEQYF.

The rearrangement links TRBV5-4 to TRBJ1-6; D is unclear. Germline V gene sequence: CDR1 SGHNT, CDR2 YYREEE (reference sequence). The CDR3 is 16 amino acids. V lost 2 bases and J lost 0, with 9 bases in between. In DNA, the CDR3 is TGTGCCAGCAGCTTTCTTCCCCTCTCCTATAATTCACCCCTCCACTTT. As protein: CASSFLPLSYNSPLHF.

The V and J genes are TRBV29-1 and TRBJ1-4; D is perhaps TRBD1 (5 bases). The ends were cut back, 5 bases at V and 7 bases at J, with 14 bases in the middle. The germline V gene encodes CDR1 SQVTM and CDR2 ANQGSEA. The CDR3 extends over 13 amino acids. CDR3 nucleotides: TGCAGCGTTCAATTCGGACAAACTGAAAAACTGTTTTTT. This gives the protein CSVQFGQTEKLFF.

The V gene is TRBV6-5, the J gene TRBJ2-2; TRBD1 aligns across 10 bases. The CDR3 runs to 14 residues. J was trimmed by 6 bases and V by 6 bases; bases with no gene match: 4. Germline values: CDR1 MNHEY, CDR2 SVGAGI. The CDR3 sequence: CASSDRGQAGELFF. CDR3 DNA: TGTGCCAGCAGCGACAGGGGGCAAGCCGGGGAGCTGTTTTTT.

The chain employs TRBV10-1 and TRBJ1-2; perhaps TRBD1 as D (5 bases). The V end lost 4 bases, the J end lost 1 base, and 7 bases lay between the germline ends. CDR3 length: 13 residues. Germline lookup yields CDR1 WNHNN and CDR2 SYGVQD (reference sequence). CDR3: CASSATVNYGYTF. DNA of the CDR3: TGCGCCAGCAGTGCGACAGTTAACTATGGCTACACCTTC.

The genes are TRBV5-1 and TRBJ2-5; D possibly corresponds to TRBD1 (6 bases). The DNA end is more similar to TRBJ2-7, so the J call may be wrong. The CDR3 extends over 14 amino acids. The germline V gene has CDR1 SGHRS and CDR2 YFSETQ. DNA of the CDR3: TGCGCCAGCAGCGGGACACCGACCTCCTACGAGCAGTACTTC. Translating gives CASSGTPTSYEQYF.

CDR3 nucleotides: TGCGCCAGCAGTACACTCCAGGGAAACACTGAAGCTTTCTTT. Protein product: CASSTLQGNTEAFF. V gene TRBV5-1 combines with J gene TRBJ1-1; D is possibly TRBD1 (5 bases). The V end lost 5 bases, the J end lost 2 bases, and 13 bases lay between the germline ends. Germline V gives CDR1 SGHRS, CDR2 YFSETQ. This CDR3 contains 14 residues.

The gene calls are TRBV15 and TRBJ1-1, with 9 bases that match TRBD1. CDR3 length equals 16 residues. CDR1 is LNHNV, CDR2 YYDKDF, per germline (reference sequence). V lost 0 bases to trimming and J lost 7 bases; unmatched junction nucleotides: 9. The CDR3 DNA sequence: TGTGCCACCAGCAGAGACTTACAGGGGGCTCTCAATGAAGCTTTCTTT. This translates into CATSRDLQGALNEAFF.

This chain connects TRBV6-1 to TRBJ1-3; no firm D call. This CDR3 has 15 amino acids. V lost 3 bases to trimming and J lost 0 bases, with 9 bases between them. The germline CDR1 and CDR2 sequences are MNHNS and SASEGT. CDR3 sequence: CASSEVGISGNTIYF. DNA for the CDR3: TGTGCCAGCAGTGAGGTCGGTATCTCTGGAAACACCATATATTTT.

This chain uses TRBV5-1 with TRBJ1-2; 7 bases match TRBD1. In germline, CDR1 is SGHRS, CDR2 YFSETQ. The CDR3 is 13 amino acids. Trimming cost V 7 bases and J 3 bases; bases outside gene matches: 6. The CDR3 sequence: CASGSGTDYGYTF. DNA for the CDR3: TGCGCCAGCGGTTCCGGGACAGACTATGGCTACACCTTC.

V and J are TRBV4-1 and TRBJ2-7; 9 nucleotides line up with TRBD2. The CDR3 has 15 residues. Per germline, CDR1 MGHRA and CDR2 YSYEKL. The junction had 5 bases not matched to a gene; V was cut back by 1 base and J by 4 bases. CDR3 residues: CASSQAVSGSYEQYF. CDR3 bases: TGCGCCAGCAGCCAAGCTGTTAGCGGGAGTTACGAGCAGTACTTC.